This T cell receptor (beta chain) was recorded in a study of CD8 T cells in Susac syndrome. Random hexamers were used to reverse transcribe roughly 0.45 to 1 ug of RNA. From the immunoSEQ multiplex PCR reads, TCRdb called clonotypes with MiXCR, one entry per CDR3 protein. The sample has about 120,000 distinct CDR3 sequences; 85% to 95% are singletons. Trimming stripped 4 bases from V and 6 bases from J, with 7 bases between. The CDR3 loop spans 12 amino acids. Germline-derived CDR1 and CDR2 are LNHDA and SQIVND (reference sequence). This clonotype has only one observation. The chain uses TRBV19 and TRBJ2-1, with D perhaps assigned TRBD1 or TRBD2 (5 bases each). The sequence was collected from a human donor with multiple sclerosis. The source material was CD4+ T cells from PBMCs. The CDR3 DNA sequence: TGTGCCAGTAGTAGGGACCGCAATGAGCAGTTCTTC. Translating it yields CASSRDRNEQFF.